This record covers a single TCR beta chain. No antigen is known for it. It has no much larger one-base neighbor in the sample; base qualities were not kept. CD8 naive samples consisted of CD45RO-negative cells that were positively selected for CCR7, yielding a CD45RA+CCR7+ population without TemRA cells. The donors were healthy, HIV-negative adults with no recently reported acute infections or vaccinations. Every donor was a Caucasian adult residing in Nashville, Tennessee, USA. Blood was obtained by leukapheresis, after which PBMCs were separated by Ficoll-Histopaque density gradient centrifugation and cryopreserved in liquid nitrogen vapor phase. Purity and quantity of every magnetically sorted T cell population were checked by analytical flow cytometry. Genomic DNA was isolated from each sorted fraction and quantified by UV absorbance on a Nanodrop 2000c. This entry is derived from a study of shared clonotypes between healthy human individuals (dated by TCRdb to 2018 to 2020). Study-level background: The cohort included a few men and a couple of women between 18 and 49 years of age. To estimate repertoire size and how much clonotype sharing occurs between individuals, the study deeply sequenced the blood TCR repertoires of several healthy adults. Each donor's leukapheresis produced roughly between roughly 0.94 and 9.5 billion PBMCs. For each donor, three plates each were used for CD4 naive and CD4 memory, two plates were used for CD8 naive, and one plate was used for CD8 memory. To increase sequencing depth and limit assay-specific biases, TCR repertoire library preparation and sequencing were carried out by different laboratories using diverse techniques. Overall study outcomes, separate from this receptor: Naive subsets generally had larger estimated clonotype richness than memory subsets. Sharing across a few donors was observed for about 5% of naive CD4, under 4% of naive CD8, 2.3% of memory CD4, and around 0.4% of memory CD8 clonotypes. Only blood was sampled, and tissue TCR repertoires likely differ from those in blood. Clonotypes shared by all four sorted-subset donors showed higher generation probabilities than non-shared clonotypes. The genetic and exposure-history diversity represented was limited by the small number of donors. Based on pairwise subsampling, the degree of clonotype sharing among donors was expected to be affected by sequencing depth. Even with the large sequencing depth, rarefaction of the sorted-subset datasets indicated that sequencing was incomplete.

Reading the germline V gene gives CDR1 SGHAT and CDR2 FQNNGV. Inclusive of the bounding cysteine and phenylalanine, the CDR3 is 15 residues long. Solely the CDR3 DNA is kept, with 45 bases framed from the first base. V and J are truncated by 2 bases and 2 bases respectively, leaving an intervening sequence of 10 bases. Using the deep immunoSEQ assay, multiplex PCR amplified TCR CDR3 regions from genomic DNA. Extracted genomic DNA from each cell subset was distributed evenly across all wells of several immunoSEQ 96-well plates, and each plate was treated as a replicate. For sorted subsets, roughly 200 ng genomic DNA, equal to about 30,000 T cell genomes, was loaded into each replicate PCR. Purified libraries were quantified with a Qubit 3.0 fluorometer, sized on a Bioanalyzer 2100, and re-quantified with the KAPA Library Quantification kit. A separate single-read 150-cycle Illumina NextSeq 550 flow cell was used to sequence each immunoSEQ 96-well plate. The source study handled its data this way. The immunoSEQ output contained only junctional sequences without quality scores, so filtering could not match that applied to full-length reads. Sequences were annotated with PyIR, a Python wrapper for IgBLAST v1.9, using IMGT germline references to assign V/J genes and CDR3. Reads were removed for weak V/J assignments (E-value above 1e-6), missing CDR3, stop codons, out-of-frame junctions, or ambiguous translated residues. V3J clonotypes were defined by identical inferred V gene, J gene, and CDR3 amino acid sequence. To compute the percentage overlap between repertoires, the number of shared unique clonotypes was divided by the size of the smaller repertoire. Three approaches were used to assess repertoire richness: RTK rarefaction, the Chao1 estimator, and Recon v2.1 estimates of unobserved clonotypes. Generation probabilities were computed with OLGA for all TCRbeta clonotypes obtained by the gDNA method from several donors. TCRdb took over this immuneACCESS table, retaining in-frame rearrangements with V and J assigned. Such tables are incomplete; in checked studies, under half of the missing clones stem from an unresolved V gene, and the remainder is unexplained. Clone size and V and J calls were adopted from that table, with D and trimming inferred from the DNA. Here the sample has about 2.1 million clones; roughly 95% occur a single time. The biggest ten clones account for roughly 1.7% of the sample.

This TCR was sampled from a young man in good health. Some clones in this sample may be carry-over from other donors' samples. The V and J genes are TRBV11-2 and TRBJ2-1; the D element could tentatively be TRBD1 or TRBD2, as 5 bases agree for each. Material for sequencing was naive CD8+ T cells from PBMCs. Interpreted using the paper, the cell subset or site label stands for: CD45RA+CCR7+. The CDR3 region: CASSLWVGAYNEQFF. The DNA is TGTGCCAGCAGCTTATGGGTGGGGGCCTACAATGAGCAGTTCTTC. Where the CDR3 stops, the reference TRBV11-2 and TRBJ2-1 genes take over; the full variable domain is EAGVAQSPRYKIIEKRQSVAFWCNPISGHATLYWYQQILGQGPKLLIQFQNNGVVDDSQLPKDRFSAERLKGVDSTLKIQPAKLEDSAVYLCASSLWVGAYNEQFFGPGTRLTVL.